The source of this T cell receptor beta chain is a study of OX40 agonist ivuxolimab in advanced cancers. There are 16 residues in the CDR3. CDR1 and CDR2 from the germline V gene are SGHKS and YYEKEE (reference sequence). V lost 2 bases and J 1 base, leaving 13 bases between the germline ends. Notes on this clone: Its antigen remains unknown.

Findings and limits, study-wide: Some patients who did not respond also had low normalized T-cell clonal expansion.

Method: immunoSEQ multiplex PCR; TCRdb's copy keeps in-frame clones and lacks some. The table lists fewer than 80,000 clones, about 87% of them singletons. This TCR was recovered from an adult with an advanced solid tumor such as melanoma, head and neck, liver or kidney cancer. The sample in question was CD4+ or CD8+ T cells sorted from blood, obtained in a trial of the OX40 agonist ivuxolimab. The chain combines TRBV5-5 with TRBJ1-3; D unresolved. CDR3 amino acids: CASSLSQAASGNTIYF. CDR3 in DNA: TGTGCCAGCAGCTTATCCCAGGCGGCTTCTGGAAACACCATATATTTT.